This T cell receptor (beta chain) was sequenced for a study of cytomegalovirus exposure and HLA in healthy donors. General study points: An observed cluster of highly shared sequence variants was recorded as a likely sequencing artifact. Later, TCR association rates were found to vary by HLA locus, highest for DRB1 and lowest for HLA-C. Later work showed greater clonal expansion in HLA-associated TCR beta chains than in equally common others.

This clone was counted once. As yet, its antigen is unknown. V was pared by 5 bases and J by 5 bases, with 10 bases of the junction left unmatched. Germline assignment: CDR1 SGHTA and CDR2 FQGNSA. The CDR3 totals 16 residues. The donors gave bone marrow, and they were healthy. PCR involved 60 Vbeta and 13 Jbeta primers. The assay was immunoSEQ multiplex PCR, and TCRdb's table has in-frame clones only and misses some. The sample has around 140,000 clones; less than 90% are singletons. Sequencing was carried out using PBMCs. The chain employs TRBV7-2 and TRBJ2-3; 10 bases are a match to TRBD1. The receptor comes from a middle-aged man in good health and CMV-seronegative. The CDR3, as DNA: TGTGCCAGCAGCCGAGGTTTCGGGACAGGGGAAGATACGCAGTATTTT. It specifies CASSRGFGTGEDTQYF.